Below, 15 T cell receptor beta chains from the same sample are listed, as sequenced in a study of Graves' ophthalmopathy and Graves' hyperthyroidism. RNA transcripts were the source from which TCR beta CDR3 regions were amplified. HTBI primers served in a first-round RT-PCR, which a second-round multiplex PCR followed. From the multiplex PCR reads, TCRdb called clonotypes with MiXCR, one entry per CDR3 protein. The table includes hundreds of thousands of distinct CDR3 sequences, 22% detected once. Sequences were obtained from peripheral blood. Receptors were obtained from a woman aged 18 to 35 with stable Graves' hyperthyroidism. Some clones in this sample may be carry-over from other donors' samples.

Ten or more counts support this clonotype. The chain carries TRBV6-1 and TRBJ2-7; D might be TRBD2 (6 bases). CDR3 size: 15 residues. The germline V gene has CDR1 MNHNS and CDR2 SASEGT. The V end was cut by 4 bases, the J end by 2 bases, with 15 bases between. CDR3 sequence: CASSVTSGRTYEQYF. The CDR3 DNA reads TGTGCCAGCAGTGTCACATCGGGGAGGACCTACGAGCAGTACTTC.

This clonotype was observed a handful of times. The chain employs TRBV18 and TRBJ1-1; D remains ambiguous. In germline, CDR1 is KGHSH, CDR2 LQKENI. Trimming took off 5 bases at V and 3 bases at J, with 16 bases between the two ends. CDR3 length equals 15 residues. The CDR3 DNA follows: TGTGCCAGCTCAACAGCTATGAGGACGGACACTGAAGCTTTCTTT. Residues: CASSTAMRTDTEAFF.

In the case of this clonotype: This may be a read error, as it is one base from a much larger clone. V usage is TRBV5-1 and J usage is TRBJ1-1, with 10 bases matching TRBD1. This CDR3 is 15 amino acids long. CDR1 is SGHRS, CDR2 YFSETQ, per germline. The CDR3 spells CASSFLTGGAAEACF. The CDR3 DNA is TGCGCCAGCAGCTTCTTGACAGGGGGCGCCGCTGAAGCTTGCTTT. The full variable domain, completed using reference TRBV5-1 and TRBJ1-1, is KAGVTQTPRYLIKTRGQQVTLSCSPISGHRSVSWYQQTPGQGLQFLFEYFSETQRNKGNFPGRFSGRQFSNSRSEMNVSTLELGDSALYLCASSFLTGGAAEACFGQGTRLTVV.

This clonotype came up many times. The rearrangement links TRBV12-3 or TRBV12-4 to TRBJ2-2; no firm D call. CDR3 size: 13 residues. The ends were cut back, 6 bases at V and 5 bases at J, with 10 bases in the middle. CDR3 DNA sequence: TGTGCCAGCAGCTCATATACTACCGGGGAGCTGTTTTTT. This translates into CASSSYTTGELFF.

This clonotype was seen repeatedly, ten times or more. V gene TRBV27 combines with J gene TRBJ1-1, with a tentative D call TRBD1 (5 bases). This CDR3 has 15 residues. The germline CDR1 and CDR2 sequences are MNHEY and SMNVEV (reference sequence). V lost 5 bases and J 4 bases, leaving 17 bases between the germline ends. CDR3 DNA sequence: TGTGCCAGCAGTCGACCAGGGTTTGGGGGCACTGAAGCTTTCTTT. Protein product: CASSRPGFGGTEAFF.

V gene TRBV18 combines with J gene TRBJ1-2; D is undetermined. The CDR3 runs 15 residues. Looked up from germline, CDR1 is KGHSH and CDR2 is LQKENI. V lost 3 bases to trimming and J lost 3 bases, with 14 bases between them. In DNA form, the CDR3 reads TGTGCCAGCTCACCTACGTCGGGGATGGACTATGGCTACACCTTC. Translated: CASSPTSGMDYGYTF. Full variable domain (rest looked up from reference TRBV18 and TRBJ1-2): NAGVMQNPRHLVRRRGQEARLRCSPMKGHSHVYWYRQLPEEGLKFMVYLQKENIIDESGMPKERFSAEFPKEGPSILRIQQVVRGDSAAYFCASSPTSGMDYGYTFGSGTRLTVV.

The rearrangement joins TRBV20-1 to TRBJ2-5, with D possibly matching TRBD2 (5 bases). The germline V and J ends were trimmed by 4 bases and 0 bases, with 21 bases remaining between them. CDR1 is DFQATT, CDR2 SNEGSKA, per germline (reference sequence). This CDR3 comprises 17 residues. The CDR3 nucleotides read TGCAGTGCTAAATATGAAAGCGGACGGCGGTACCAAGAGACCCAGTACTTC. This translates into CSAKYESGRRYQETQYF.

This clonotype was counted ten times or more. This rearrangement joins TRBV6-1 to TRBJ1-2, with D maybe TRBD1 (6 bases). The CDR3 sequence is 13 residues long. Germline CDR1 reads MNHNS; CDR2 reads SASEGT. The V end was cut by 1 base, the J end by 8 bases, with 11 bases between. CDR3 in DNA: TGTGCCAGCAGTGAAGAATTCAGGGGCGGCTACACCTTC. The encoded protein is CASSEEFRGGYTF.

CDR3 sequence reads: CASSETRGRGGGNTEAFF. DNA for the CDR3: TGTGCCAGCAGTGAAACGAGAGGACGGGGAGGCGGGAACACTGAAGCTTTCTTT. The V and J genes are TRBV6-1 and TRBJ1-1; no reliable D call. Germline V lookup: CDR1 MNHNS, CDR2 SASEGT. This CDR3 is built from 18 residues. V shed 2 bases and J shed 1 base, with 20 bases lying between them.

In this sample, this clonotype turned up many times. This rearrangement joins TRBV11-3 to TRBJ1-1, with 8 bases lining up with TRBD1. The length of the CDR3 is 13 residues. Germline V gives CDR1 SGHNT, CDR2 YENEEA. J lost 5 bases, V lost 5 bases, and 4 bases had no gene match. As DNA, the CDR3 is TGTGCCAGCAGCGACAGGACAGGGACTGAAGCTTTCTTT. Translated, it gives CASSDRTGTEAFF.

The rearrangement joins TRBV11-1 to TRBJ1-5; the D is unclear. This CDR3 is 19 amino acids long. The V end was cut by 6 bases, the J end by 0 bases, with 24 bases between. Germline assignment: CDR1 SGHAT and CDR2 FQDESV (reference sequence). The CDR3 sequence: CASSLRRSGVTNSNQPQHF. The DNA of the CDR3 is TGTGCCAGCAGTCTAAGAAGGTCCGGTGTCACCAATAGCAATCAGCCCCAGCATTTT.

This rearrangement joins TRBV15 to TRBJ1-1; no clear D gene. The germline V and J ends were trimmed by 5 bases and 1 base, with 14 bases remaining between them. CDR1 and CDR2 from the germline V gene are LNHNV and YYDKDF (reference sequence). The CDR3 contains 15 residues. This CDR3 is CATSFRTGSNTEAFF. The CDR3 DNA reads as TGTGCCACCAGCTTCCGGACCGGCTCGAACACTGAAGCTTTCTTT.

This clonotype was found a few times. The chain is built from TRBV30 and TRBJ1-1; TRBD1 matches at 9 bases. The ends lost 6 bases at V and 5 bases at J; junction bases unmatched: 10. CDR1 is GTSNPN, CDR2 SVGIG, per germline (reference sequence). CDR3 length: 14 residues. This CDR3 reads CACQQGAPGTEAFF. Here the CDR3 DNA reads TGTGCCTGTCAACAGGGGGCACCCGGGACTGAAGCTTTCTTT.

This clonotype was counted between two and nine times. This chain uses TRBV4-1 with TRBJ1-5; D ambiguous. This CDR3 spans 15 amino acids. Germline CDR1 MGHRA, CDR2 YSYEKL. Trimming removed 0 bases at V and 3 bases at J, with 9 bases between. CDR3 bases: TGCGCCAGCAGCCAAGAAGGACGGAACAATCAGCCCCAGCATTTT. It encodes CASSQEGRNNQPQHF.

In its sample, this clonotype was seen many times. The genes are TRBV7-9 and TRBJ1-1; D may be TRBD1 (5 bases). The ends were cut back, 7 bases at V and 4 bases at J, with 16 bases in the middle. Germline V gene sequence: CDR1 SEHNR, CDR2 FQNEAQ (reference sequence). CDR3 length: 14 amino acids. CDR3 in amino acids: CASTLSGGGTEAFF. The CDR3, as DNA: TGTGCCAGCACCCTATCCGGGGGGGGCACTGAAGCTTTCTTT.